This T cell receptor beta chain originates from a study of blood T cell repertoires in COVID-19. Overall study context: T cells, B-cell-depleted T cells, or PBMCs supplied cDNA or gDNA.

Some clones are missing from TCRdb's copy, which holds only in-frame ones; the method was immunoSEQ multiplex PCR. The data hold a few hundred thousand clones, with 90% observed a single time. Trimming cost V 8 bases and J 4 bases, with 17 bases left between them. The CDR3 totals 15 residues. The V gene's germline CDR1 is MDHEN and CDR2 SYDVKM. J is TRBJ2-2 and V is TRBV28; possibly TRBD2 for D (6 bases). Input material: peripheral blood. This TCR derives from a woman in her 40s with COVID-19, enrolled during active disease. CDR3 amino acids: CASGLSGAPTGELFF. CDR3 bases: TGTGCCAGCGGACTGTCGGGAGCCCCCACCGGGGAGCTGTTTTTT.